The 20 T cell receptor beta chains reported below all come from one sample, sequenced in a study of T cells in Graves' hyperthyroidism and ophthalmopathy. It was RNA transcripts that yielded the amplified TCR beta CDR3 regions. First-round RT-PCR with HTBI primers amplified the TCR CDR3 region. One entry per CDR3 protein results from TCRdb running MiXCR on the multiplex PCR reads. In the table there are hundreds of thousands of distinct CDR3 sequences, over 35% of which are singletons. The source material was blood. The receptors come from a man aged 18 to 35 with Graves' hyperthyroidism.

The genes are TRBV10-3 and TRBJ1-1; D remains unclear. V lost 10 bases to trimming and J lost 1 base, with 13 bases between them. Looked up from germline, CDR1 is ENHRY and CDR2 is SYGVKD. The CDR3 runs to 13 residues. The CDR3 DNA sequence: TGTGCCACGACGCACGATGGGAACACTGAAGCTTTCTTT. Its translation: CATTHDGNTEAFF.

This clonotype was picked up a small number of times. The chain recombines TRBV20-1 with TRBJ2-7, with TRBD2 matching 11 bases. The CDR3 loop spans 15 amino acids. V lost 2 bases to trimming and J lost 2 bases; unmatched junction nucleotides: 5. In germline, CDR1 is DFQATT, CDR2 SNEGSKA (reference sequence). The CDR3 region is CSARTSGGLTYEQYF. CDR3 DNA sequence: TGCAGTGCTAGAACTAGCGGGGGCTTAACCTACGAGCAGTACTTC.

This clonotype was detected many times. CDR3 nucleotides: TGTGCCATCAGTGAGCCGGGACTAGCGGGGATCCAAGAGACCCAGTACTTC. Translating gives CAISEPGLAGIQETQYF. V gene TRBV10-3 combines with J gene TRBJ2-5; 13 bases map to TRBD2. Unmatched junction bases numbered 4, after V lost 2 bases and J lost 1 base. The CDR3 is 17 residues long. Looked up from germline, CDR1 is ENHRY and CDR2 is SYGVKD.

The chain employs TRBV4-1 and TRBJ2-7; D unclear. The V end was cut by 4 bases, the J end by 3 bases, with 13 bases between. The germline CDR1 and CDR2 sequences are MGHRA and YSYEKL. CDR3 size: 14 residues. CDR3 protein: CASSLSSAGYEQYF. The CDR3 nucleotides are TGCGCCAGCAGCCTTTCCTCGGCAGGCTACGAGCAGTACTTC.

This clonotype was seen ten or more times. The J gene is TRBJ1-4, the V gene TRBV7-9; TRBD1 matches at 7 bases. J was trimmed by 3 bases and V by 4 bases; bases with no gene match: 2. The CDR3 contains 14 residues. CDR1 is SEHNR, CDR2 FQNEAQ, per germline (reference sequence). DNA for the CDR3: TGTGCCAGCAGCTCGGGACAGTCTAATGAAAAACTGTTTTTT. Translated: CASSSGQSNEKLFF.

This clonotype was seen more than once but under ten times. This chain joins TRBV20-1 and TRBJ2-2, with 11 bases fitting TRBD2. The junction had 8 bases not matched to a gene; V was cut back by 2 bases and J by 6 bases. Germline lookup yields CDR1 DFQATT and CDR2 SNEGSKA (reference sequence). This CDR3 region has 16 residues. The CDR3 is CSARPITSGSSGELFF. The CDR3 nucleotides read TGCAGTGCTAGACCCATCACTAGCGGGAGCTCCGGGGAGCTGTTTTTT.

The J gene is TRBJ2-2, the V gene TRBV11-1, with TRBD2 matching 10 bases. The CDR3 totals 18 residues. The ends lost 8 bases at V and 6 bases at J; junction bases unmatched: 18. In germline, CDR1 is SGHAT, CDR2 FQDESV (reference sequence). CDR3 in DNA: TGTGCCAGCGGGACTAGCGCTAGCGGGACCAAGACGGCCGGGGAGCTGTTTTTT. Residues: CASGTSASGTKTAGELFF.

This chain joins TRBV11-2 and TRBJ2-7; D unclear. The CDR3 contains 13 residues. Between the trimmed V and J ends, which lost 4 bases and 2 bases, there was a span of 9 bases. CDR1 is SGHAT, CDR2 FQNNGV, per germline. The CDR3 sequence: CASSWAPAYEQYF. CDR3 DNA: TGTGCCAGCAGCTGGGCCCCTGCCTACGAGCAGTACTTC. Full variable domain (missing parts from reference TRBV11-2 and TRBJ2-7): EAGVAQSPRYKIIEKRQSVAFWCNPISGHATLYWYQQILGQGPKLLIQFQNNGVVDDSQLPKDRFSAERLKGVDSTLKIQPAKLEDSAVYLCASSWAPAYEQYFGPGTRLTVT.

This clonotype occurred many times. The CDR3 coding sequence is TGTGCCAGCAGCTCAGATGAAGCTTTCTTT. Translation: CASSSDEAFF. This chain connects TRBV7-9 to TRBJ1-1; no firm D call. CDR3 size: 10 residues. Between the trimmed V and J ends, which lost 4 bases and 7 bases, there was a span of 4 bases. The germline CDR1 and CDR2 sequences are SEHNR and FQNEAQ (reference sequence).

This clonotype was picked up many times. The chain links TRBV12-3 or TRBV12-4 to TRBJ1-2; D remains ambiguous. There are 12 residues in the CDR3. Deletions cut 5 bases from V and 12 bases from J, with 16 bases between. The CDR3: CASSLDGRYHTF. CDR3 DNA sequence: TGTGCCAGCAGTCTGGACGGACGCTATCACACCTTC.

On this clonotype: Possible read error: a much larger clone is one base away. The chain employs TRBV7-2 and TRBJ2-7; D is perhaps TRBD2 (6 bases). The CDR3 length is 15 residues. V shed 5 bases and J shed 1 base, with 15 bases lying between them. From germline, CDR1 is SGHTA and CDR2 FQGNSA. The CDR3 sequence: CASSLGRRESYEQYF. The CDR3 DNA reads TGTGCCAGCAGCCTCGGTAGACGGGAGTCCTACGAGCAGTACTTC. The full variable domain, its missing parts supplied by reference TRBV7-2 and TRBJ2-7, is GAGVSQSPSNKVTEKGKDVELRCDPISGHTALYWYRQSLGQGLEFLIYFQGNSAPDKSGLPSDRFSAERTGGSVSTLTIQRTQQEDSAVYLCASSLGRRESYEQYFGPGTRLTVT.

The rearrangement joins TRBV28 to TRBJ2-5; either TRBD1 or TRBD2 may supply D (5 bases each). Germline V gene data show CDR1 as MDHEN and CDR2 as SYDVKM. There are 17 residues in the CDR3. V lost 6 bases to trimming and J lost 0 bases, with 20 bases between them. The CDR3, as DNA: TGTGCCAGCAGCCCTCCCCGGGACCAGTGGCACCAAGAGACCCAGTACTTC. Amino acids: CASSPPRDQWHQETQYF.

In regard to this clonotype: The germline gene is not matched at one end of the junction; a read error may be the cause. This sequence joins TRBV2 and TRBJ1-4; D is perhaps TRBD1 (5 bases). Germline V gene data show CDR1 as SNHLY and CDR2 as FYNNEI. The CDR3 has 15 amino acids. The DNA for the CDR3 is TGTACCAGCAGGGCGGACGGGACGCTTAATGAAAAACTGTTTTTT. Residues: CTSRADGTLNEKLFF.

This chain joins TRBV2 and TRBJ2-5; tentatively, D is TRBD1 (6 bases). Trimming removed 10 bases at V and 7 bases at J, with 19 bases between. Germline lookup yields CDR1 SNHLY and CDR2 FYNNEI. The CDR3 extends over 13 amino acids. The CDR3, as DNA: TGTGCCACTGGACAGTTTGGGGGCGGGACCCAGTACTTC. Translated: CATGQFGGGTQYF.

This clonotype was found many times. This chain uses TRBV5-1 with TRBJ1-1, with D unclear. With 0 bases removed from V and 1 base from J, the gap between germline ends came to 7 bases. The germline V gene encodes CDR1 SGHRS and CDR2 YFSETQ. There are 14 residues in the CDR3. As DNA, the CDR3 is TGCGCCAGCAGCTTGGATTGGGGGAACACTGAAGCTTTCTTT. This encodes CASSLDWGNTEAFF. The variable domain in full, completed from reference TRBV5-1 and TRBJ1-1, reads KAGVTQTPRYLIKTRGQQVTLSCSPISGHRSVSWYQQTPGQGLQFLFEYFSETQRNKGNFPGRFSGRQFSNSRSEMNVSTLELGDSALYLCASSLDWGNTEAFFGQGTRLTVV.

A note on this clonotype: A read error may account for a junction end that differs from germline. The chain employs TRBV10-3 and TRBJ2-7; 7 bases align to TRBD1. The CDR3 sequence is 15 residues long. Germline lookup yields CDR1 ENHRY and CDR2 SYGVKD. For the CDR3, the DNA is TGTGCCAGCAGTTACGAGGGGGCTGGATCCTACGAGCAGTACTTC. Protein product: CASSYEGAGSYEQYF.

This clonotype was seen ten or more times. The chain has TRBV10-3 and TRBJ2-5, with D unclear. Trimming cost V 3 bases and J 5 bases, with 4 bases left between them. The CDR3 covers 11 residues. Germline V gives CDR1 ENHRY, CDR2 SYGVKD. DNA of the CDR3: TGTGCCATCAGTGACAGTGAGACCCAGTACTTC. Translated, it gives CAISDSETQYF.

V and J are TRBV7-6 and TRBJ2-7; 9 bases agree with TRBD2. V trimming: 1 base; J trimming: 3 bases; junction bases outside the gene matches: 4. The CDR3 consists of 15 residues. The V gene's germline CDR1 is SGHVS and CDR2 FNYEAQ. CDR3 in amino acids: CASSLEAREGYEQYF. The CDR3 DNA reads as TGTGCCAGCAGCTTAGAGGCGCGGGAGGGCTACGAGCAGTACTTC.

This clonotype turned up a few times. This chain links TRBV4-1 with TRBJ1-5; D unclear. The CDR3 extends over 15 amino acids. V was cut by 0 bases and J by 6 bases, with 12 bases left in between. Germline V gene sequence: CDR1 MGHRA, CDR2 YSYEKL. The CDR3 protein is CASSQDPGWGQPQHF. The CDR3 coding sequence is TGCGCCAGCAGCCAAGATCCCGGGTGGGGTCAGCCCCAGCATTTT.

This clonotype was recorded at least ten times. DNA for the CDR3: TGTGCCAGCAGCTCCTGGACAGCTATATTAGGCTACACCTTC. This translates into CASSSWTAILGYTF. The chain uses TRBV5-6 and TRBJ1-2, with D possibly matching TRBD1 (6 bases). V was clipped by 3 bases and J by 8 bases, with 17 bases between them. The germline V gene encodes CDR1 SGHDT and CDR2 YYEEEE. This CDR3 spans 14 amino acids.